A single sample is the source of the 19 T cell receptor beta chains below, sequenced in a study of early T cells in non-severe SARS-CoV-2 infection (dated by TCRdb to the early 2020s). Library prep was done by 5' RACE. Sequenced on a NextSeq 500. The public reads were quality trimmed at Q25 with fastp and then assembled into clones with MiXCR by TCRdb, keeping productive beta chains. When rows share a CDR3 protein, they turn into one entry using the most common DNA and genes. This sample holds about 40,000 distinct CDR3 sequences; over 5% were observed only once. Around 5.8% of the sample is held by the ten biggest clonotypes. The sample in question was whole blood, obtained at baseline. The origin of the receptors is an adult who was a healthcare worker with PCR-confirmed SARS-CoV-2 infection or an uninfected control (not recorded which).

This clonotype showed up many times. The chain uses TRBV4-1 and TRBJ1-1; D ambiguous. The CDR3 sequence is 18 residues long. V gave up 4 bases and J gave up 6 bases, with 27 bases separating them. From germline, CDR1 is MGHRA and CDR2 YSYEKL. The CDR3 coding sequence is TGCGCCAGCAGCCTCTTCCCGGGAGGAGGTATGGGTACGGCTGAAGCTTTCTTT. It translates to CASSLFPGGGMGTAEAFF.

This clonotype occurred many times. The chain recombines TRBV20-1 with TRBJ2-3, with D possibly matching TRBD1 (6 bases). The CDR3 has 18 amino acids. Deletions cut 0 bases from V and 0 bases from J, with 19 bases between. CDR1 and CDR2 from the germline V gene are DFQATT and SNEGSKA (reference sequence). The CDR3 bases are TGCAGTGCTAGAGAGGATTACAGGGCACGGGGTAGCACAGATACGCAGTATTTT. Encoded protein: CSAREDYRARGSTDTQYF.

V gene TRBV7-6 combines with J gene TRBJ2-3, with D possibly matching TRBD2 (6 bases). V lost 1 base, J lost 3 bases, and 11 bases lay in between. CDR1 SGHVS and CDR2 FNYEAQ come from the germline V gene. The CDR3 totals 15 residues. The chain's CDR3 is CASSLGGAGTDTQYF. The DNA of the CDR3 is TGTGCCAGCAGCTTAGGCGGGGCCGGTACAGATACGCAGTATTTT.

This clonotype has more than one count but fewer than ten. The rearrangement uses TRBV24-1 and TRBJ2-1, with D possibly TRBD2 on 6 matching bases. The CDR3 runs 17 residues. Looked up from germline, CDR1 is KGHDR and CDR2 is SFDVKD. V lost 0 bases, J lost 1 base, and 12 bases lay in between. Here the CDR3 DNA reads TGTGCCACCAGTGATTTGAAACGGGGGAATTCCTACAATGAGCAGTTCTTC. Protein sequence: CATSDLKRGNSYNEQFF.

There are many counts of this clonotype. The CDR3 DNA follows: TGCAGCGTTGAAGATTTCGGGACAGGGAATGGCTACACCTTC. Residues: CSVEDFGTGNGYTF. V is TRBV29-1 and J is TRBJ1-2; TRBD1 agrees at 9 bases. This CDR3 is built from 14 residues. Germline CDR1 and CDR2: SQVTM and ANQGSEA. V was pared by 0 bases and J by 6 bases, with 5 bases of the junction left unmatched.

This clonotype was seen many times. V is TRBV3-1 and J is TRBJ2-3; perhaps TRBD1 as D (5 bases). With 1 base removed from V and 6 bases from J, the gap between germline ends came to 8 bases. CDR3 length: 13 amino acids. The germline V gene has CDR1 LGHDT and CDR2 YNNKEL (reference sequence). The CDR3 coding sequence is TGTGCCAGCAGCCAAGTACAGGCGGATACGCAGTATTTT. This codes for CASSQVQADTQYF.

There are many counts of this clonotype. In DNA form, the CDR3 reads TGCAGTGCGGCAAGACAGGGGGTGCCCTACGAGCAGTACGTC. Translating gives CSAARQGVPYEQYV. V gene TRBV20-1 combines with J gene TRBJ2-7; TRBD1 matches at 9 bases. Germline V gene data show CDR1 as DFQATT and CDR2 as SNEGSKA (reference sequence). Unmatched junction bases numbered 8, after V lost 6 bases and J lost 2 bases. The CDR3 is 14 residues long.

This clonotype was seen more than once but under ten times. The chain uses TRBV20-1 and TRBJ2-7, with 9 bases matching TRBD1. Per the germline V gene, CDR1 is DFQATT and CDR2 is SNEGSKA (reference sequence). The CDR3 extends over 19 amino acids. V was pared by 3 bases and J by 3 bases, with 21 bases of the junction left unmatched. CDR3 protein: CSASGPPGQGPPKVYEQYF. CDR3 sequence (DNA): TGCAGTGCTAGTGGCCCCCCGGGACAGGGACCCCCCAAGGTCTACGAGCAGTACTTC.

V is TRBV6-5 and J is TRBJ2-3; D might be TRBD1 (8 bases). The CDR3 extends over 18 amino acids. The V and J ends lost 6 bases and 4 bases respectively, with 26 bases between them. Germline V gene sequence: CDR1 MNHEY, CDR2 SVGAGI. The CDR3 DNA reads TGTGCCAGCAGCAGGGGGCGGGAGTTGGGCAGTGGTGCAGATACGCAGTATTTT. It yields the protein CASSRGRELGSGADTQYF.

This clonotype occurred many times. The V call is TRBV6-1, the J call TRBJ2-7; D unresolved. Trimming removed 5 bases at V and 2 bases at J, with 10 bases between. Per germline, CDR1 MNHNS and CDR2 SASEGT. There are 13 residues in the CDR3. The CDR3 protein is CASSFSWAYEQYF. The CDR3 DNA reads TGTGCCAGCAGTTTCTCATGGGCCTACGAGCAGTACTTC.

This clonotype has more than one count but fewer than ten. The CDR3 reads CASSLRRETQYF. CDR3 coding DNA: TGTGCCAGCAGCCTCCGACGTGAGACCCAGTACTTC. The chain has TRBV5-6 and TRBJ2-5; D is ambiguous. The CDR3 loop spans 12 amino acids. Trimming pared 4 bases from V and 5 bases from J, leaving 9 bases between. CDR1 and CDR2 (germline): SGHDT, YYEEEE.

This clonotype was seen repeatedly, ten times or more. The chain couples TRBV27 to TRBJ2-7; D may be TRBD2 (6 bases). The CDR3 extends over 16 amino acids. The germline V gene encodes CDR1 MNHEY and CDR2 SMNVEV (reference sequence). V dropped 4 bases and J dropped 2 bases, with 18 bases sitting between them. For the CDR3, the DNA is TGTGCCAGCAGTTCCGTATCCTCCGGGGGTCCCTACGAGCAGTACGTC. Encoded protein: CASSSVSSGGPYEQYV.

A remark on this clonotype: The junction differs from germline at one of its ends, possibly a read error. Here the CDR3 DNA reads TGTGCCAGCAGTCAAGGGGGAGGGACTAACCAAGAGACCCAGTACTTC. It yields the protein CASSQGGGTNQETQYF. The chain couples TRBV3-1 to TRBJ2-5; perhaps TRBD2 as D (7 bases). The CDR3 loop spans 16 amino acids. From germline, CDR1 is LGHDT and CDR2 YNNKEL (reference sequence).

This clonotype was counted many times. The chain links TRBV12-3 or TRBV12-4 to TRBJ1-1, with D tentatively TRBD1 (5 bases). V shed 4 bases and J shed 1 base, with 10 bases lying between them. The CDR3 runs to 14 residues. The CDR3 coding sequence is TGTGCCAGCAGTTCGCGACAGACGAACACTGAAGCTTTCTTT. As protein: CASSSRQTNTEAFF.

In its sample, this clonotype was seen many times. The V gene is TRBV5-1, the J gene TRBJ2-6, with 9 bases fitting TRBD1. Germline V gene lookup returns CDR1 SGHRS and CDR2 YFSETQ. This CDR3 region has 17 residues. Losses at the gene ends were 6 bases for V and 0 bases for J; bases not matched to a gene: 7. The CDR3 reads CASNPGQGVSGANVLTF. The CDR3 DNA reads as TGCGCCAGCAACCCGGGACAGGGAGTCTCTGGGGCCAACGTCCTGACTTTC.

This clonotype has ten or more counts. This chain connects TRBV10-3 to TRBJ2-2; D not certain. V lost 2 bases, J lost 2 bases, and 3 bases lay in between. CDR3 length: 13 residues. Germline V lookup: CDR1 ENHRY, CDR2 SYGVKD. The CDR3 sequence is CAISEINTGELFF. CDR3 sequence (DNA): TGTGCCATCAGTGAGATAAACACCGGGGAGCTGTTTTTT.

In its sample, this clonotype was seen many times. The chain has TRBV4-2 and TRBJ2-3, with D possibly being TRBD2 (6 bases). This CDR3 comprises 15 residues. Trimming removed 1 base at V and 2 bases at J, with 10 bases between. Germline loops: CDR1 LGHNA, CDR2 YNFKEQ. The CDR3 spells CASSQAGELTDTQYF. In nucleotides, the CDR3 is TGTGCCAGCAGCCAAGCGGGAGAACTCACAGATACGCAGTATTTT.

This clonotype was found many times. CDR3 sequence reads: CASSAEDGRLYHGYTF. CDR3 coding DNA: TGTGCCAGCAGCGCGGAGGACGGTCGTCTTTATCATGGCTACACCTTC. V usage is TRBV9 and J usage is TRBJ1-2; the D is unclear. Germline values: CDR1 SGDLS, CDR2 YYNGEE. V gave up 3 bases and J gave up 6 bases, with 21 bases separating them. This CDR3 comprises 16 residues.

This clonotype has a handful of counts. In DNA form, the CDR3 reads TGCAGCGTCCGGACTAGGTTGATGGGATTTGAGCAGTTCTTC. It codes for CSVRTRLMGFEQFF. V and J are TRBV29-1 and TRBJ2-1; TRBD2 matches at 7 bases. V trimming: 6 bases; J trimming: 9 bases; junction bases outside the gene matches: 14. This CDR3 spans 14 amino acids. Germline V lookup: CDR1 SQVTM, CDR2 ANQGSEA.